The 15 T cell receptor beta chains below all came from one sample that was sequenced in a study of blood T cell repertoires in COVID-19. Profiled with immunoSEQ multiplex PCR; TCRdb holds only in-frame clones, not every one. The sample holds about 66,000 clones, roughly 80% seen once. The sequenced material came from peripheral blood. All receptors come from a man in his 60s with acute or convalescent COVID-19.

The chain couples TRBV6-2 or TRBV6-3 to TRBJ1-6; D is possibly TRBD1 (5 bases). CDR3 length equals 14 residues. Germline V lookup: CDR1 MNHEY, CDR2 SVGEGT. Trimming left V 6 bases short and J 9 bases short, with 15 bases between. In DNA form, the CDR3 reads TGTGCCAGCAGCCAGCAGGGACTAGTTTCACCCCTCCACTTT. Translating it yields CASSQQGLVSPLHF.

A single count supports this clone. The J gene is TRBJ2-1, the V gene TRBV19; weak D call: TRBD2 (5 bases). The germline CDR1 and CDR2 sequences are LNHDA and SQIVND (reference sequence). The V end lost 6 bases, the J end lost 6 bases, and 18 bases lay between the germline ends. This CDR3 is built from 15 residues. CDR3 sequence reads: CASRVVATGSNEQFF. The CDR3, as DNA: TGTGCCAGTAGGGTGGTGGCGACGGGGTCCAATGAGCAGTTCTTC.

This clone was detected only once. The chain is built from TRBV7-9 and TRBJ2-2; 9 nucleotides align to TRBD1. The CDR3 covers 17 residues. The germline CDR1 and CDR2 sequences are SEHNR and FQNEAQ (reference sequence). With V trimmed by 1 base and J by 1 base, 4 bases remained unmatched. Here the CDR3 reads CASSLEDRGLNTGELFF. CDR3 bases: TGTGCCAGCAGCTTAGAGGACAGGGGTCTGAACACCGGGGAGCTGTTTTTT.

The V gene is TRBV19, the J gene TRBJ1-5; a possible D gene is TRBD1 (5 bases). From germline, CDR1 is LNHDA and CDR2 SQIVND (reference sequence). Trimming left V 1 base short and J 2 bases short, with 15 bases between. The CDR3 sequence is 17 residues long. For the CDR3, the DNA is TGTGCCAGTAGTATAGTGATCGGGGGATGGGGCAATCAGCCCCAGCATTTT. It specifies CASSIVIGGWGNQPQHF.

This sequence joins TRBV19 and TRBJ2-3; 7 bases line up with TRBD1. Germline V CDR1 and CDR2: LNHDA, SQIVND (reference sequence). The CDR3 has 13 amino acids. V shed 8 bases and J 3 bases; nucleotides not matched to a gene: 5. In DNA, the CDR3 is TGTGCCAGTGGTAGACAGGGAACAGATACGCAGTATTTT. This sequence encodes CASGRQGTDTQYF.

CDR3 sequence: CASSVAGGPGTDTQYF. In DNA, the CDR3 is TGTGCCAGCAGCGTAGCGGGGGGGCCCGGCACAGATACGCAGTATTTT. The J gene is TRBJ2-3, the V gene TRBV9, with 8 bases that match TRBD2. V lost 0 bases to trimming and J lost 1 base; unmatched junction nucleotides: 4. Germline-derived CDR1 and CDR2 are SGDLS and YYNGEE. The CDR3 contains 16 residues.

The J gene is TRBJ1-1, the V gene TRBV11-2; TRBD1 might be the D (5 bases). Germline CDR1 SGHAT, CDR2 FQNNGV. The CDR3 extends over 18 amino acids. Trimming left V 5 bases short and J 2 bases short, with 24 bases between. CDR3 bases: TGTGCCAGCAGCCCAAACGCGGGGGGTAGATCTGCCAACACTGAAGCTTTCTTT. It yields the protein CASSPNAGGRSANTEAFF.

J is TRBJ2-3 and V is TRBV7-8; TRBD2 aligns across 11 bases. This CDR3 region has 17 residues. With 4 bases clipped from V and 5 bases from J, the junction kept 11 bases outside the gene matches. Per germline, CDR1 SGHVS and CDR2 FQNEAQ. This CDR3 reads CASSSVILAGAGDTQYF. DNA for the CDR3: TGTGCCAGCAGCTCCGTCATACTAGCGGGGGCCGGAGATACGCAGTATTTT. Complete variable domain (other parts from reference TRBV7-8 and TRBJ2-3): GAGVSQSPRYKVAKRGQDVALRCDPISGHVSLFWYQQALGQGPEFLTYFQNEAQLDKSGLPSDRFFAERPEGSVSTLKIQRTQQEDSAVYLCASSSVILAGAGDTQYFGPGTRLTVL.

The CDR3 loop is CASSLAVRDQPQHF. CDR3 sequence (DNA): TGTGCCAGCAGCTTGGCGGTTCGGGATCAGCCCCAGCATTTT. The chain recombines TRBV5-5 with TRBJ1-5, with no clear D. In germline, CDR1 is SGHKS, CDR2 YYEKEE (reference sequence). The CDR3 runs 14 residues. The V end was cut by 0 bases, the J end by 5 bases, with 9 bases between.

The chain carries TRBV6-5 and TRBJ1-1, with a weak D call TRBD1 (6 bases). Trimming left V 6 bases short and J 3 bases short, with 11 bases between. Germline values: CDR1 MNHEY, CDR2 SVGAGI. The CDR3 extends over 13 amino acids. The CDR3 region is CASRPYRDTEAFF. DNA for the CDR3: TGTGCCAGCAGACCCTACAGGGACACTGAAGCTTTCTTT.

The rearrangement joins TRBV19 to TRBJ2-1; 10 positions agree with TRBD1. CDR3 length: 16 amino acids. Losses at the gene ends were 3 bases for V and 8 bases for J; bases not matched to a gene: 10. Germline V gene sequence: CDR1 LNHDA, CDR2 SQIVND (reference sequence). The CDR3 reads CASSIMGDRGDDEQFF. The CDR3 region has the DNA TGTGCCAGTAGTATCATGGGGGACAGGGGTGATGATGAGCAGTTCTTC.

This chain connects TRBV19 to TRBJ1-2, with unresolved D. Trimming stripped 9 bases from V and 0 bases from J, with 8 bases between. Germline V gene sequence: CDR1 LNHDA, CDR2 SQIVND (reference sequence). The CDR3 is made up of 12 amino acids. The CDR3, as DNA: TGTGCCAGCTCTGGCACTAACTATGGCTACACCTTC. Amino acid sequence: CASSGTNYGYTF.

The chain carries TRBV3-1 (or the pseudogene TRBV3-2) and TRBJ1-6; D might be TRBD1 (5 bases). Trimming pared 0 bases from V and 0 bases from J, leaving 30 bases between. The CDR3 has 24 amino acids. CDR1 is LGHDT and CDR2 is YNNKEL in the germline V gene (reference sequence). The CDR3 region is CASSQDFRPSTVLSFSSYNSPLHF. CDR3 coding DNA: TGTGCCAGCAGCCAAGATTTTAGGCCTTCGACAGTTCTATCTTTTTCCTCCTATAATTCACCCCTCCACTTT.

J is TRBJ1-5 and V is TRBV19; D uncertain. The CDR3 covers 15 residues. Germline lookup yields CDR1 LNHDA and CDR2 SQIVND (reference sequence). The V gene lost 1 base and the J gene lost 0 bases, with 7 bases spanning the gap. The CDR3 sequence: CASSIGRNSNQPQHF. CDR3 DNA: TGTGCCAGTAGTATAGGCAGGAATAGCAATCAGCCCCAGCATTTT.

V usage is TRBV5-5 and J usage is TRBJ2-1; tentative D call: TRBD1 (6 bases). The V end was cut by 4 bases, the J end by 6 bases, with 17 bases between. Per germline, CDR1 SGHKS and CDR2 YYEKEE (reference sequence). This CDR3 has 15 residues. CDR3: CASSEQGRAGNEQFF. CDR3 bases: TGTGCCAGCAGCGAACAGGGTAGGGCCGGCAATGAGCAGTTCTTC.